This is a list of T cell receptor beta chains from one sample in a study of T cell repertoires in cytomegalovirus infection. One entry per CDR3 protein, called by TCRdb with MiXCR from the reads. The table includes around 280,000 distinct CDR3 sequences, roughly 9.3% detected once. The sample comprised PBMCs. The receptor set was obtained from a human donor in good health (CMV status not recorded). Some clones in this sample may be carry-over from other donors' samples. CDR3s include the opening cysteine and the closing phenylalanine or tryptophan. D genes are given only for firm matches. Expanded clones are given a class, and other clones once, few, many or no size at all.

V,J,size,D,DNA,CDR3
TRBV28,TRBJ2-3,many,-,TGTGCCAGCAGTTCCCGCGCAGCAGATACGCAGTATTTT,CASSSRAADTQYF
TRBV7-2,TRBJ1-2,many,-,TGTGCCAGCAGCTTAGTTGGTACAGGGTTCTATGGCTACACCTTC,CASSLVGTGFYGYTF
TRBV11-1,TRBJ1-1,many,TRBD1,TGTGCCAGCAGCCTACAGGGGGCAAACACTGAAGCTTTCTTT,CASSLQGANTEAFF
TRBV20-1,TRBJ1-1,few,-,TGCAGTGCTAGAGAGGCAGGGCCGAACACTGAAGCTTTCTTT,CSAREAGPNTEAFF
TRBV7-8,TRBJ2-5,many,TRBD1,TGTGCCAGCAGCTTCGGTCCCGGGACAGGGGGCGTCGGGGAGACCCAGTACTTC,CASSFGPGTGGVGETQYF
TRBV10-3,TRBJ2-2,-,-,TGTGCCATCAGTGAGCAGCCAGGGAACACCGGGGAGCTGTTTTTT,CAISEQPGNTGELFF
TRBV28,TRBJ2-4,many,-,TGTGCCAGCAGTCCCCAGACAGGTCGGGACATTCAGTACTTC,CASSPQTGRDIQYF
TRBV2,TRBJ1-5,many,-,TGTGCCAGCAGCGCGACCGGGATTGGGAAGCCCCAGCATTTT,CASSATGIGKPQHF
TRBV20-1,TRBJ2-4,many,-,TGCAGTGCTAGAGGGACGCTTTCGGGGGTCAAAGCCAAAAACATTCAGTACTTC,CSARGTLSGVKAKNIQYF
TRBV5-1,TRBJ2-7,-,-,TGCGCCAGCAGCTTACAGGGACTCCTTGACGAGCAGTACTTC,CASSLQGLLDEQYF
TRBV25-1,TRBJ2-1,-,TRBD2,TGTGCCAGCGGTGAATACGGAGTAGCGGGGCGGCAGTACAATGAGCAGTTCTTC,CASGEYGVAGRQYNEQFF
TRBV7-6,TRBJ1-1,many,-,TGTGCCAGCAGCCTACAACTGAACACTGAAGCTTTCTTT,CASSLQLNTEAFF
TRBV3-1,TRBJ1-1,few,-,TGTGCCAGCAGCCACCTGCTTCAGAACACTGAAGCTTTCTTT,CASSHLLQNTEAFF
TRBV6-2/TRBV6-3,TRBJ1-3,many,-,TGTGCCAGCAGTTACACCACTGGAAACACCATATATTTT,CASSYTTGNTIYF
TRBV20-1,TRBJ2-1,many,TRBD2,TGCAGTGCTTGGACTGGGACTAGCGGGGAGGATGAGCAGTTCTTC,CSAWTGTSGEDEQFF
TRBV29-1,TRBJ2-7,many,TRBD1,TGCAGCGTCGCCCTCACAGGGGAGAGCGAGCAGTACTTC,CSVALTGESEQYF
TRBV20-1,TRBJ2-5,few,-,TGCAGTGCCTTCGGTGGGGGGCGAGGGCTAGAGGGGCTACCCCAAGAGACCCAGTACTTC,CSAFGGGRGLEGLPQETQYF
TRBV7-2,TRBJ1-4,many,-,TGTGCCAGCTCCGGTGCGGAAGAAAAACTGTTTTTT,CASSGAEEKLFF
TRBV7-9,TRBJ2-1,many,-,TGTGCCAGCAGCTTAGGTAGGGGTACGTATGAGCAGTTCTTC,CASSLGRGTYEQFF
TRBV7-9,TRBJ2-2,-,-,TGTGCCAGCAGCTTACCACAGGTCCTGAACACCGGGGAGCTGTTTTTT,CASSLPQVLNTGELFF
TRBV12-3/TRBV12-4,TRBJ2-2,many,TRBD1,TGTGCCAGCAGTTTATTCACAGGGGCCACCGGGGAGCTGTTTTTT,CASSLFTGATGELFF
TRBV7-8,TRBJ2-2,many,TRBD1,TGTGCCAGCAGCCCACAGGGGGCCGAGCCCGGGGAGCTGTTTTTT,CASSPQGAEPGELFF
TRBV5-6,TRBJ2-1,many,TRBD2,TGTGCCAGCAGCTTGGTCCGTAGCGGGGGGAGCTCCTACAATGAGCAGTTCTTC,CASSLVRSGGSSYNEQFF
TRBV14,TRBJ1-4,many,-,TGTGCCAGCAGCCAAGCGGGGAAAGGGAAACTGTTTTTT,CASSQAGKGKLFF
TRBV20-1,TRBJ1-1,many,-,TGCAGTGCTAGAGATGGGGGGCAGGGACCGAACACTGAAGCTTTCTTT,CSARDGGQGPNTEAFF
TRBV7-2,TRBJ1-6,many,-,TGTGCCAGCAGCGTGGGGGAGACACGTTCACCCCTCCACTTT,CASSVGETRSPLHF
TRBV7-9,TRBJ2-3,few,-,TGTGCCAGCAGCTCGTCTCCTCCGCAGTATTTT,CASSSSPPQYF
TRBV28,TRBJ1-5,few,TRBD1,TGTGCCAGCAGTGACCCACCCGGGACAGGGAGACAGCCCCAGCATTTT,CASSDPPGTGRQPQHF
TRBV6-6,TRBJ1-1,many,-,TGTGCCAGCAGCTACCGAGGGAACACTGAAGCTTTCTTT,CASSYRGNTEAFF
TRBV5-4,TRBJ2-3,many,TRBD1,TGTGCCAGCAGCTGGGGACAGGGCTCGTTCACAGATACGCAGTATTTT,CASSWGQGSFTDTQYF
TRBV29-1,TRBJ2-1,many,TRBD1,TGCAGCGTCGAGGACAGGGGAAATGAGCAGTTCTTC,CSVEDRGNEQFF
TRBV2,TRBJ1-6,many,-,TGTGCCAGCATCCGAGAAGAGGCGGCTAATTCACCCCTCCACTTT,CASIREEAANSPLHF
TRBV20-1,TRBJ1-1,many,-,TGCAGTGCCGGCCGTGGAGTTGCCAACACTGAAGCTTTCTTT,CSAGRGVANTEAFF
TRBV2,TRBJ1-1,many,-,TGTGCCAGCAGTGAGGGTATAAACACTGAAGCTTTCTTT,CASSEGINTEAFF
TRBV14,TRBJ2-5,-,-,TGTGCCAGCAGCCAAGTAGAGCAACAAGAGACCCAGTACTTC,CASSQVEQQETQYF
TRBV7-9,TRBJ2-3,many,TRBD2,TGTGCCAGCAGCGCGTACGAGGGGCGGGGGGCGAAAGATACGCAGTATTTT,CASSAYEGRGAKDTQYF
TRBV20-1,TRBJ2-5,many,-,TGCAGTGCGCTCCCGCTACCCCAAGAGACCCAGTACTTC,CSALPLPQETQYF
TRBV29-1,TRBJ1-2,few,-,TGCAGCGCACGGGACACGGTGGACTACACCTTC,CSARDTVDYTF
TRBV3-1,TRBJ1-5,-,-,TGTGCCAGCAGCCCCGACAGGCTATATAGCAATCAGCCCCAGCATTTT,CASSPDRLYSNQPQHF
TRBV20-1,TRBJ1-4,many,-,TGCAGTGCTAGAGATCCGACAGAGCTGGTTGAAAAACTGTTTTTT,CSARDPTELVEKLFF
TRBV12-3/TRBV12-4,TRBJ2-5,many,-,TGTGCCAGCAAATCTTGGGGGGAACAAGAGACCCAGTACTTC,CASKSWGEQETQYF
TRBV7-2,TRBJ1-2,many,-,TGTGCCAGCAGCTCCCCCAAGAACTATGGCTACACCTTC,CASSSPKNYGYTF
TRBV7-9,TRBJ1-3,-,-,TGTGCCAGCAGCCCCCCCGACAGACCTGGAAACACCATATATTTT,CASSPPDRPGNTIYF
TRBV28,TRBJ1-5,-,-,TGTGCCAGCAGTTTACTACAGGGCATGCAGCCCCAGCATTTT,CASSLLQGMQPQHF
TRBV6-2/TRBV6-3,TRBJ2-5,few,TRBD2,TGTGCCAGCAGTTACCTAGCGGGGGGGATCCAAGAGACCCAGTACTTC,CASSYLAGGIQETQYF
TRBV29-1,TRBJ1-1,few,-,TGCAGCGTTTTTCTTAGGGGCATGAACACTGAAGCTTTCTTT,CSVFLRGMNTEAFF
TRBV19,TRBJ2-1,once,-,TGTGCCAGTAGTATAGTCGTCAATGAGCAGTTCTTC,CASSIVVNEQFF
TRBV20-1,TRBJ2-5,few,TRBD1,TGCAGTGCTCTTGGGACAGGGGTCCAGGAGACCCAGTACTTC,CSALGTGVQETQYF
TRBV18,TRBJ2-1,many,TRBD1,TGTGCCAGCTCACCACCGATGGGACAGGGGGCACCAAATGAGCAGTTCTTC,CASSPPMGQGAPNEQFF
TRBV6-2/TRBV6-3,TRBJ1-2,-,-,TGTGCCAGCAGTTACTCGGGGACAACCAATGGCTACACCTTC,CASSYSGTTNGYTF
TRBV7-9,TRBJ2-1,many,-,TGTGCCAGCAGCTTATTCCACAATGAGCAGTTCTTC,CASSLFHNEQFF
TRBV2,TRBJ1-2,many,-,TGTGCCAGCAGTGACCTGGGACTCTATGGCTACACCTTC,CASSDLGLYGYTF
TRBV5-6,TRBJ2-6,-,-,TGTGCCAGCAGCTTCAGGGACGGACTCTCTGGGGCCAACGTCCTGACTTTC,CASSFRDGLSGANVLTF
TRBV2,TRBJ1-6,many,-,TGTGCCACGCACAGGGACGGGAGTTCACCCCTCCACTTT,CATHRDGSSPLHF
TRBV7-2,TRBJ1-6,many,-,TGTGCCAGCAGCTTAGGGAGCTCCTATAATTCACCCCTCCACTTT,CASSLGSSYNSPLHF
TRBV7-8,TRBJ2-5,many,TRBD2,TGTGCCAGCAGCTTAGGTGGCCAGCGGGGGCACCCCGATCAGTACTTC,CASSLGGQRGHPDQYF
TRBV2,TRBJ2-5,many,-,TGTGCCAGCAACCCCCGAAGGGAGACCCAGTACTTC,CASNPRRETQYF
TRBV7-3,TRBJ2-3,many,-,TGTGCCAGCAGCTTAACGGGACCAGATACGCAGTATTTT,CASSLTGPDTQYF
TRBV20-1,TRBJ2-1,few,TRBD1,TGCAGTGCTAGAGATATTGGGACAGGCGCCAACAATGAGCAGTTCTTC,CSARDIGTGANNEQFF
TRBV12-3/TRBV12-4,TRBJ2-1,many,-,TGTGCCAGCAGTTTACAGGGAATCTACAATGAGCAGTTCTTC,CASSLQGIYNEQFF